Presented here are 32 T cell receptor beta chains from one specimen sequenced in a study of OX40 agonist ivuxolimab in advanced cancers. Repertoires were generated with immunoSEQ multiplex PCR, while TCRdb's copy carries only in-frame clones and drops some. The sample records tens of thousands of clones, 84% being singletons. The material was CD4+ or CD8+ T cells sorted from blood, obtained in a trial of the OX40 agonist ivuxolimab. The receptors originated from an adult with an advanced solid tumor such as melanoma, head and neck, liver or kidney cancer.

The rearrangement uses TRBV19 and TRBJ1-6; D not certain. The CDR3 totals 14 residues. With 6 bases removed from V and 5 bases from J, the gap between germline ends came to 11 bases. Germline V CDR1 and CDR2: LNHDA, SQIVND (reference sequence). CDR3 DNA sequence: TGTGCCAGTAGAGTAAGGGATGATAATTCACCCCTCCACTTT. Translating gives CASRVRDDNSPLHF.

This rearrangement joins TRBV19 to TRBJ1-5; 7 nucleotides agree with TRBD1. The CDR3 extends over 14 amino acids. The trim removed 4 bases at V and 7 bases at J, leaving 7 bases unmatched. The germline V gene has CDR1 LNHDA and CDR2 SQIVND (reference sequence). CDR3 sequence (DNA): TGTGCCAGTAGTAGGACAGGCGGGGGACAGCCCCAGCATTTT. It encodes CASSRTGGGQPQHF. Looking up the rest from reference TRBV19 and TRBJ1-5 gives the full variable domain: DGGITQSPKYLFRKEGQNVTLSCEQNLNHDAMYWYRQDPGQGLRLIYYSQIVNDFQKGDIAEGYSVSREKKESFPLTVTSAQKNPTAFYLCASSRTGGGQPQHFGDGTRLSIL.

Here the CDR3 reads CASSLEVKETQYF. CDR3 DNA sequence: TGTGCCAGCAGCTTGGAGGTTAAGGAGACCCAGTACTTC. This chain connects TRBV7-2 to TRBJ2-5; maybe TRBD2 (5 bases). Germline lookup yields CDR1 SGHTA and CDR2 FQGNSA. The CDR3 extends over 13 amino acids. Trimming left V 3 bases short and J 5 bases short, with 10 bases between.

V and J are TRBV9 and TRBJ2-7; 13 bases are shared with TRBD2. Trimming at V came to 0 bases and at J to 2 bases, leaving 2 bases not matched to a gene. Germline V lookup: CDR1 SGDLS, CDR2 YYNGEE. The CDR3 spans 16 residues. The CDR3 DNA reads TGTGCCAGCAGCGTAGGGACTAGCGGGAGCGCCTACGAGCAGTACTTC. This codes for CASSVGTSGSAYEQYF. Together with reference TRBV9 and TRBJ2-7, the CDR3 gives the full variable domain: DSGVTQTPKHLITATGQRVTLRCSPRSGDLSVYWYQQSLDQGLQFLIQYYNGEERAKGNILERFSAQQFPDLHSELNLSSLELGDSALYFCASSVGTSGSAYEQYFGPGTRLTVT.

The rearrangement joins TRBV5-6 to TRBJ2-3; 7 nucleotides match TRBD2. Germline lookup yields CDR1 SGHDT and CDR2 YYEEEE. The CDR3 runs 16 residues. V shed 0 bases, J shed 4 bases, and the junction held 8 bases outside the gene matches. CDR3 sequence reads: CASSLGGGGGADTQYF. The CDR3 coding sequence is TGTGCCAGCAGCTTGGGCGGCGGGGGAGGTGCAGATACGCAGTATTTT.

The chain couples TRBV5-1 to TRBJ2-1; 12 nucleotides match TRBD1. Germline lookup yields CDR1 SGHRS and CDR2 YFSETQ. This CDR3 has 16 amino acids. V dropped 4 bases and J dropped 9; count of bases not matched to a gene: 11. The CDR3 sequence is CASSPGTGGPTLEQFF. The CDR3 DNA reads TGCGCCAGCAGCCCCGGGACAGGGGGCCCTACACTTGAGCAGTTCTTC. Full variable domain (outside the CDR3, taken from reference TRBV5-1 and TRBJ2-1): KAGVTQTPRYLIKTRGQQVTLSCSPISGHRSVSWYQQTPGQGLQFLFEYFSETQRNKGNFPGRFSGRQFSNSRSEMNVSTLELGDSALYLCASSPGTGGPTLEQFFGPGTRLTVL.

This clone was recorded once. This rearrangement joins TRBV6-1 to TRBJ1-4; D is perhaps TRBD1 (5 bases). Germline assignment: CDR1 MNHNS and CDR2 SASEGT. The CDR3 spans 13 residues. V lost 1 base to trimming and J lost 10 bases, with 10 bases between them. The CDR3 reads CASSEVTGGKLFF. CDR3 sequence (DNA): TGTGCCAGCAGTGAAGTTACAGGCGGAAAACTGTTTTTT.

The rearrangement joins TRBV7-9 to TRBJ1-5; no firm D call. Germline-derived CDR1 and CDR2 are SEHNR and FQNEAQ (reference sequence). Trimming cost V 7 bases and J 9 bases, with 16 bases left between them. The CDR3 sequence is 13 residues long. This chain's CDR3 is CASNTDGPGPQHF. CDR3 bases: TGTGCCAGCAACACAGACGGACCCGGGCCCCAGCATTTT.

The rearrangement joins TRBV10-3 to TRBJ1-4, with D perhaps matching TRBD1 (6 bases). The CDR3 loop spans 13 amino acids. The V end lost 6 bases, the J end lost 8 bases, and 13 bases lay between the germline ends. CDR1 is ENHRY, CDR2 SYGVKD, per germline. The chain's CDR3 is CAISRDRNEKLFF. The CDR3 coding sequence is TGTGCCATCAGCCGAGACAGGAACGAAAAACTGTTTTTT.

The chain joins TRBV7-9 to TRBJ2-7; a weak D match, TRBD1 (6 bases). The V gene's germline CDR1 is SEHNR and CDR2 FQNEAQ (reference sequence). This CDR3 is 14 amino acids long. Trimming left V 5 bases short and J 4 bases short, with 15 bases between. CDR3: CASSPDRATYEQYF. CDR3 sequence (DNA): TGTGCCAGCAGCCCGGACAGAGCAACTTACGAGCAGTACTTC. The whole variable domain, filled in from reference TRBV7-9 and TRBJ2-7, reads DTGVSQNPRHKITKRGQNVTFRCDPISEHNRLYWYRQTLGQGPEFLTYFQNEAQLEKSRLLSDRFSAERPKGSFSTLEIQRTEQGDSAMYLCASSPDRATYEQYFGPGTRLTVT.

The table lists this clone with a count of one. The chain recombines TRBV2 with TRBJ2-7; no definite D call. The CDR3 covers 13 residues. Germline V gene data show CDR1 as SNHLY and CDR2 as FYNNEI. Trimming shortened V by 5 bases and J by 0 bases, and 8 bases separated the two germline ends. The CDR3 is CASSLVASYEQYF. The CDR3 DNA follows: TGTGCCAGCAGTTTAGTGGCCTCCTACGAGCAGTACTTC.

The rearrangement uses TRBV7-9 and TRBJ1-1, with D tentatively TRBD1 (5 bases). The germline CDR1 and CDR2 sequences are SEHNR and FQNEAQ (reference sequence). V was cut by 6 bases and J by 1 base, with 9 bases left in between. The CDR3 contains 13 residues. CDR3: CASSYTGNTEAFF. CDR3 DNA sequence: TGTGCCAGCAGTTACACAGGGAACACTGAAGCTTTCTTT.

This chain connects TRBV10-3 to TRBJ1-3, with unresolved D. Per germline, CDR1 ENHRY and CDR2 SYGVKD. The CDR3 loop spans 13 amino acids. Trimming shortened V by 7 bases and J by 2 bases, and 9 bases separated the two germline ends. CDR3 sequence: CAITRETGNTIYF. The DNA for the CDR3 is TGTGCCATCACTAGGGAGACTGGAAACACCATATATTTT.

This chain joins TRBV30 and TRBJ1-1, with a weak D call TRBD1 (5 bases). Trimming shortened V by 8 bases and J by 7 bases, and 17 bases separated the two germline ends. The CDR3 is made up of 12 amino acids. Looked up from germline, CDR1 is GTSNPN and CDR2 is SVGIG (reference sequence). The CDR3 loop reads CALAGGDVEAFF. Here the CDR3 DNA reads TGTGCCCTCGCTGGGGGGGACGTTGAAGCTTTCTTT.

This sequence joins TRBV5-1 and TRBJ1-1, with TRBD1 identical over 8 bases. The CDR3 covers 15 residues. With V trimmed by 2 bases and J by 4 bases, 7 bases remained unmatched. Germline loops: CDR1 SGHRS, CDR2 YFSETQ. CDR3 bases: TGCGCCAGCAGCTTATATCAGGGGGCAGGCACTGAAGCTTTCTTT. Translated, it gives CASSLYQGAGTEAFF.

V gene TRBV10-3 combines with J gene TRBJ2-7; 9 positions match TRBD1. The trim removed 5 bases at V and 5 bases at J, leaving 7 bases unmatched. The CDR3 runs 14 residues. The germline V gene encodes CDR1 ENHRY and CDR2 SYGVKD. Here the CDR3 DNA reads TGTGCCATCAGTTGGACAGGGGACGTCCACGAGCAGTACTTC. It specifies CAISWTGDVHEQYF.

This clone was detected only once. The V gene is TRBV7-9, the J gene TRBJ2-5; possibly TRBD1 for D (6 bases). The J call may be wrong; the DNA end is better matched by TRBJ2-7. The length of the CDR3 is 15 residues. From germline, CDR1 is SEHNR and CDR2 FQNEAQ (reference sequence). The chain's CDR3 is CASSPTGWAKNEQYF. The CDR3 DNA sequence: TGTGCCAGCAGTCCAACAGGGTGGGCAAAAAACGAGCAGTACTTC.

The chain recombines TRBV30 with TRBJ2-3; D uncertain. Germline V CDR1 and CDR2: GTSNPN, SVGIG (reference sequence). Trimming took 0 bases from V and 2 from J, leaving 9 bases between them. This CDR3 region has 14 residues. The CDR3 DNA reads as TGTGCCTGGAGTGTGGGCTTGACCACAGATACGCAGTATTTT. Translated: CAWSVGLTTDTQYF.

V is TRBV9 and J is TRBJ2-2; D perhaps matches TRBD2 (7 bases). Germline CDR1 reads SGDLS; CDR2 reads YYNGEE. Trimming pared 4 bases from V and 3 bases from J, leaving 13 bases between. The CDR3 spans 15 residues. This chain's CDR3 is CASSPRGADTGELFF. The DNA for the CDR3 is TGTGCCAGCAGCCCCCGGGGGGCCGACACCGGGGAGCTGTTTTTT.

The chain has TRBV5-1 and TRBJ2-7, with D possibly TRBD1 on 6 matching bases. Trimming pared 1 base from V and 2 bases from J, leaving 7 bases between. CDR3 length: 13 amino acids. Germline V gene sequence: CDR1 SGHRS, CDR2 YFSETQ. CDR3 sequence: CASSLTGPYEQYF. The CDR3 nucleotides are TGCGCCAGCAGCTTGACAGGGCCCTACGAGCAGTACTTC.

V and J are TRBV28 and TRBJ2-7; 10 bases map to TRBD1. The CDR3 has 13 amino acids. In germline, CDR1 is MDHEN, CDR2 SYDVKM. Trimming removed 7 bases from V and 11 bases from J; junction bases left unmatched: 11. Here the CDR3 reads CASTRGQGLLEYF. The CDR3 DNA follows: TGTGCCAGCACTCGGGGACAGGGGTTATTGGAGTACTTC. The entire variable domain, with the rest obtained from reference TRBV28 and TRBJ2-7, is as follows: DVKVTQSSRYLVKRTGEKVFLECVQDMDHENMFWYRQDPGLGLRLIYFSYDVKMKEKGDIPEGYSVSREKKERFSLILESASTNQTSMYLCASTRGQGLLEYFGPGTRLTVT.

The CDR3 loop reads CASSEGQNSPLHF. The CDR3 region has the DNA TGCGCCAGCAGTGAGGGTCAGAATTCACCCCTCCACTTT. The rearrangement links TRBV4-1 to TRBJ1-6; D gene uncertain. The CDR3 contains 13 residues. The germline V gene encodes CDR1 MGHRA and CDR2 YSYEKL. Trimming shortened V by 6 bases and J by 7 bases, and 10 bases separated the two germline ends.

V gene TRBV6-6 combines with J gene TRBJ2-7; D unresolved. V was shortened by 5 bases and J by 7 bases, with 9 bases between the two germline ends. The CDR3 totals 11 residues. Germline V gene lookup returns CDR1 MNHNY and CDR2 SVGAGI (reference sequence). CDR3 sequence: CASSTDAEQYF. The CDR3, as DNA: TGTGCCAGCAGTACCGACGCGGAGCAGTACTTC.

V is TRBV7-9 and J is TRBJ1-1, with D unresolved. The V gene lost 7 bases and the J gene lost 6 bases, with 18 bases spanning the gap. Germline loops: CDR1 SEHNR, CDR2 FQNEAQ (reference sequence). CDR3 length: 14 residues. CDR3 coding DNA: TGTGCCAGCACCACTATGACGGTCCGGGCTGAAGCTTTCTTT. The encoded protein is CASTTMTVRAEAFF.

In nucleotides, the CDR3 is TGTGCCAGCGGCAGATATAGCAATCAGCCCCAGCATTTT. Translation gives CASGRYSNQPQHF. The chain couples TRBV6-1 to TRBJ1-5; D gene ambiguous. Germline V lookup: CDR1 MNHNS, CDR2 SASEGT. Trimming pared 8 bases from V and 0 bases from J, leaving 8 bases between. This CDR3 has 13 amino acids.

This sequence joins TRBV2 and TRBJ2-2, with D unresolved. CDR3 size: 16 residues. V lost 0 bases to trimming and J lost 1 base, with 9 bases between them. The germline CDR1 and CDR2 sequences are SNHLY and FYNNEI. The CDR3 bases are TGTGCCAGCAGTGAAGCGCGGCTGGAGAACACCGGGGAGCTGTTTTTT. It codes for CASSEARLENTGELFF.

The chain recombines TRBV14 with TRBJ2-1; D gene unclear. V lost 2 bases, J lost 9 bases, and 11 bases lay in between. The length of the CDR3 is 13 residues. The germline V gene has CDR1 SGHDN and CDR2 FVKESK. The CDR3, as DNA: TGTGCCAGCAGCCAAAATATTAGGAGTGAGCAGTTCTTC. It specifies CASSQNIRSEQFF.

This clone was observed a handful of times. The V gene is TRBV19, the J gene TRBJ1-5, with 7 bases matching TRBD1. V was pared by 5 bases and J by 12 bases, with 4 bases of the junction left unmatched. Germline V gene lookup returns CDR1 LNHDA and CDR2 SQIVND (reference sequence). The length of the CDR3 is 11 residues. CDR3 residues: CASSLQGYQHF. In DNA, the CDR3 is TGTGCCAGTAGTTTACAGGGGTACCAGCATTTT.

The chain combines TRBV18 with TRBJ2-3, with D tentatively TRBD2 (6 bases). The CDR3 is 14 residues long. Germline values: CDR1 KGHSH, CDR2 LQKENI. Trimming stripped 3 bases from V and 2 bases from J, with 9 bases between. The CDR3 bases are TGTGCCAGCTCACCCCGGACTAACACAGATACGCAGTATTTT. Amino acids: CASSPRTNTDTQYF.

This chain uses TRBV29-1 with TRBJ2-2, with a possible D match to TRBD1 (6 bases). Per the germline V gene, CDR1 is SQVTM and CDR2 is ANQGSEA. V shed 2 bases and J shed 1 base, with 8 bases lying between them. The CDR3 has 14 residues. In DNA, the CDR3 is TGCAGCGTTGAACAGGGGAGGAACACCGGGGAGCTGTTTTTT. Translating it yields CSVEQGRNTGELFF.

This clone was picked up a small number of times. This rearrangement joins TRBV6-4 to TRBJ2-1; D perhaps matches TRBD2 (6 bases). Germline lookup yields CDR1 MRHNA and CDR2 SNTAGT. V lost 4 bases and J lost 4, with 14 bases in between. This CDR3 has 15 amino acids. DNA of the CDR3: TGTGCCAGCAGTGTCGAGGGAGGAGAATACAATGAGCAGTTCTTC. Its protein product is CASSVEGGEYNEQFF.

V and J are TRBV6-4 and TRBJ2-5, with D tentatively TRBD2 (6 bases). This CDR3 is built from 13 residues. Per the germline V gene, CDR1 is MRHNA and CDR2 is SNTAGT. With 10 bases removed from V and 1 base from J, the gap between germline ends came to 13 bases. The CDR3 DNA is TGTGCCATTCGTGGGGGGACCCAAGAGACCCAGTACTTC. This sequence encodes CAIRGGTQETQYF.